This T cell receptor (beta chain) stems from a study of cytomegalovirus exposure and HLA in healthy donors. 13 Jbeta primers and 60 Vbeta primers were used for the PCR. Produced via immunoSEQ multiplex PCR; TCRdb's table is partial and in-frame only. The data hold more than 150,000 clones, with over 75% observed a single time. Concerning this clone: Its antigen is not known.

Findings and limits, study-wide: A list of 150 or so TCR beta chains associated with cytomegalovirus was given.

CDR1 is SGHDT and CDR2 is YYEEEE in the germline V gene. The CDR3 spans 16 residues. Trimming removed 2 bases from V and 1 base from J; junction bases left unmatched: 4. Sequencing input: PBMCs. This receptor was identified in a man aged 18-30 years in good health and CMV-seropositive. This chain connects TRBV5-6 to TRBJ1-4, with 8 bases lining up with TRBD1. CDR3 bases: TGTGCCAGCAGCTTAGGACAGGGTGGAACTAATGAAAAACTGTTTTTT. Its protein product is CASSLGQGGTNEKLFF.